A single sample gave rise to the 32 T cell receptor beta chains below, sequenced in a study of blood T cell repertoires in COVID-19. Using immunoSEQ multiplex PCR, the repertoire was profiled, and TCRdb retains in-frame clones only, with some absent. The sample includes approximately 150,000 clones, around 83% of them seen just once. Input material: peripheral blood. These receptors all come from a man aged 35 to 55 with acute or convalescent COVID-19.

The gene calls are TRBV7-2 and TRBJ1-1; weak D call: TRBD1 (6 bases). Trimming left V 5 bases short and J 2 bases short, with 12 bases between. This CDR3 spans 14 amino acids. Germline V gene sequence: CDR1 SGHTA, CDR2 FQGNSA. CDR3 DNA sequence: TGTGCCAGCAGCCAAGGACAGCCTAACACTGAAGCTTTCTTT. Translation: CASSQGQPNTEAFF.

This sequence joins TRBV19 and TRBJ2-1; D might be TRBD1 (5 bases). This CDR3 comprises 14 residues. V was cut by 7 bases and J by 0 bases, with 10 bases left in between. The germline gives CDR1 LNHDA, CDR2 SQIVND (reference sequence). Here the CDR3 reads CASTQGSSYNEQFF. For the CDR3, the DNA is TGTGCCAGTACCCAGGGTAGCTCCTACAATGAGCAGTTCTTC.

The chain joins TRBV5-1 to TRBJ1-6, with a possible D match to TRBD1 (6 bases). The CDR3 sequence is 14 residues long. Germline assignment: CDR1 SGHRS and CDR2 YFSETQ. With 3 bases removed from V and 9 bases from J, the gap between germline ends came to 13 bases. The CDR3, as DNA: TGCGCCAGCAGCTCAACAAGGGACACTTCACCCCTCCACTTT. It translates to CASSSTRDTSPLHF.

V gene TRBV12-5 combines with J gene TRBJ2-5; D ambiguous. CDR3 size: 13 residues. V was trimmed by 6 bases and J by 5 bases, leaving 13 bases between them. CDR1 LGHNT and CDR2 FRNRAP come from the germline V gene. The CDR3 DNA reads as TGTGCTAGTGGCAAGGAGAGGATCGAGACCCAGTACTTC. Residues: CASGKERIETQYF.

This clone was seen just once. This rearrangement joins TRBV19 to TRBJ2-2; D gene ambiguous. Germline-derived CDR1 and CDR2 are LNHDA and SQIVND (reference sequence). The CDR3 has 14 residues. Trimming cost V 2 bases and J 0 bases, with 4 bases left between them. The CDR3 nucleotides read TGTGCCAGTAGTATATCTTCGAACACCGGGGAGCTGTTTTTT. It translates to CASSISSNTGELFF.

The chain employs TRBV9 and TRBJ1-2; TRBD1 is a possible D gene (6 bases). The ends were cut back, 0 bases at V and 1 base at J, with 16 bases in the middle. This CDR3 spans 17 amino acids. The germline gives CDR1 SGDLS, CDR2 YYNGEE. The DNA for the CDR3 is TGTGCCAGCAGCGTAGCTGCGGGGGGCCAGGGTAACTATGGCTACACCTTC. Amino acid sequence: CASSVAAGGQGNYGYTF.

The chain carries TRBV6-5 and TRBJ1-5, with 8 bases fitting TRBD1. V trimming: 5 bases; J trimming: 7 bases; junction bases outside the gene matches: 10. Germline V gene sequence: CDR1 MNHEY, CDR2 SVGAGI. The CDR3 is made up of 15 amino acids. The CDR3 spells CASSPRTGTNQPQHF. CDR3 nucleotide sequence: TGTGCCAGCAGTCCCCGGACAGGGACAAACCAGCCCCAGCATTTT.

This clone has only one observation. The chain employs TRBV3-1 (or the pseudogene TRBV3-2) and TRBJ2-2; 9 positions match TRBD1. The CDR3 extends over 17 amino acids. Germline lookup yields CDR1 LGHDT and CDR2 YNNKEL (reference sequence). J was trimmed by 0 bases and V by 2 bases; bases with no gene match: 4. The chain's CDR3 is CASSQTRTGANTGELFF. The CDR3 DNA follows: TGTGCCAGCAGCCAAACTAGGACAGGGGCGAACACCGGGGAGCTGTTTTTT.

This rearrangement joins TRBV2 to TRBJ2-1, with D tentatively TRBD1 (5 bases). The germline CDR1 and CDR2 sequences are SNHLY and FYNNEI. The CDR3 runs to 16 residues. V was clipped by 2 bases and J by 2 bases, with 13 bases between them. The chain's CDR3 is CASSERGAYTYNEQFF. As DNA, the CDR3 is TGTGCCAGCAGTGAAAGGGGCGCCTATACCTACAATGAGCAGTTCTTC.

The rearrangement links TRBV6-1 to TRBJ1-1; tentatively, D is TRBD1 (5 bases). CDR3 length: 14 amino acids. Germline CDR1 MNHNS, CDR2 SASEGT. The ends were cut back, 2 bases at V and 3 bases at J, with 10 bases in the middle. The DNA for the CDR3 is TGTGCCAGCAGTGAACTCGGGGGTGACACTGAAGCTTTCTTT. It codes for CASSELGGDTEAFF.

This clone has at least ten counts. The sample carries other DNA sequences with the same CDR3. This chain joins TRBV12-3 or TRBV12-4 and TRBJ1-2, with no clear D. Trimming left V 5 bases short and J 4 bases short, with 5 bases between. The CDR3 contains 11 residues. The CDR3 is CASSPGYGYTF. Here the CDR3 DNA reads TGTGCCAGCAGTCCGGGCTATGGCTACACCTTC.

This clone was counted between two and nine times. The V call is TRBV29-1, the J call TRBJ1-1; 7 nucleotides agree with TRBD1. The CDR3 extends over 11 amino acids. CDR1 is SQVTM, CDR2 ANQGSEA, per germline. With V trimmed by 7 bases and J by 2 bases, 1 base remained unmatched. CDR3 nucleotide sequence: TGCAGCGGAGGGGGCAACACTGAAGCTTTCTTT. The encoded protein is CSGGGNTEAFF.

The CDR3 DNA sequence: TGTGCCAGCAGTGACTTCGTAAATAGCAATCAGCCCCAGCATTTT. This translates into CASSDFVNSNQPQHF. The rearrangement uses TRBV25-1 and TRBJ1-5; D ambiguous. V lost 3 bases and J 0 bases, leaving 9 bases between the germline ends. CDR3 size: 15 residues. Per germline, CDR1 MGHDK and CDR2 SYGVNS. The full variable domain, rest sourced from reference TRBV25-1 and TRBJ1-5, is EADIYQTPRYLVIGTGKKITLECSQTMGHDKMYWYQQDPGMELHLIHYSYGVNSTEKGDLSSESTVSRIRTEHFPLTLESARPSHTSQYLCASSDFVNSNQPQHFGDGTRLSIL.

The chain employs TRBV29-1 and TRBJ2-1, with D maybe TRBD2 (6 bases). V dropped 6 bases and J dropped 9 bases, with 21 bases sitting between them. The CDR3 loop spans 14 amino acids. The germline V gene has CDR1 SQVTM and CDR2 ANQGSEA. The CDR3 nucleotides are TGCAGCGTCGCCTCCCCCGGGAGAGGCGGTGAGCAGTTCTTC. This translates into CSVASPGRGGEQFF.

The chain is built from TRBV18 and TRBJ2-3; TRBD2 matches at 8 bases. The length of the CDR3 is 15 residues. Trimming took 0 bases from V and 8 from J; bases not matched to a gene: 7. Germline CDR1 reads KGHSH; CDR2 reads LQKENI. This CDR3 is CASSPPAGGQGTQYF. CDR3 coding DNA: TGTGCCAGCTCACCACCGGCGGGGGGCCAGGGTACGCAGTATTTT.

The V call is TRBV5-1, the J call TRBJ2-7; D possibly corresponds to TRBD2 (5 bases). CDR1 and CDR2 (germline): SGHRS, YFSETQ. The V end was cut by 2 bases, the J end by 7 bases, with 19 bases between. CDR3 length: 15 residues. The DNA of the CDR3 is TGCGCCAGCAGCTTAGGAGTGGGGAGATCGGGGGAGCAGTACTTC. Translating it yields CASSLGVGRSGEQYF.

This clone was observed a few times. The chain uses TRBV7-9 and TRBJ2-2; TRBD1 matches at 8 bases. J lost 7 bases, V lost 5 bases, and 6 bases had no gene match. This CDR3 is 14 amino acids long. The germline gives CDR1 SEHNR, CDR2 FQNEAQ (reference sequence). CDR3 residues: CASSQRTGIGELFF. The CDR3 nucleotides read TGTGCCAGCAGCCAAAGGACAGGGATCGGGGAGCTGTTTTTT. The whole variable domain, filled in from reference TRBV7-9 and TRBJ2-2, reads DTGVSQNPRHKITKRGQNVTFRCDPISEHNRLYWYRQTLGQGPEFLTYFQNEAQLEKSRLLSDRFSAERPKGSFSTLEIQRTEQGDSAMYLCASSQRTGIGELFFGEGSRLTVL.

The chain recombines TRBV10-3 with TRBJ1-2, with D possibly TRBD1 on 6 matching bases. CDR1 ENHRY and CDR2 SYGVKD come from the germline V gene. The CDR3 spans 14 residues. The V end lost 6 bases, the J end lost 0 bases, and 11 bases lay between the germline ends. The CDR3 protein is CAIRPQGPNYGYTF. For the CDR3, the DNA is TGTGCCATCAGGCCACAGGGTCCTAACTATGGCTACACCTTC.

The chain joins TRBV5-4 to TRBJ1-4; no clear D. CDR1 and CDR2 (germline): SGHNT, YYREEE (reference sequence). The CDR3 loop spans 14 amino acids. Deletions cut 4 bases from V and 1 base from J, with 8 bases between. The CDR3 region is CASSRQETNEKLFF. CDR3 DNA: TGTGCCAGCAGCAGACAAGAAACTAATGAAAAACTGTTTTTT. The full variable domain, completed using reference TRBV5-4 and TRBJ1-4, is ETGVTQSPTHLIKTRGQQVTLRCSSQSGHNTVSWYQQALGQGPQFIFQYYREEENGRGNFPPRFSGLQFPNYSSELNVNALELDDSALYLCASSRQETNEKLFFGSGTQLSVL.

The chain joins TRBV19 to TRBJ1-6; D uncertain. Germline V gives CDR1 LNHDA, CDR2 SQIVND (reference sequence). V was pared by 0 bases and J by 10 bases, with 16 bases between. CDR3 length: 16 residues. CDR3 nucleotides: TGTGCCAGTAGTATAGATGGCGGGTTTTCTCGGTCACCCCTCCACTTT. This codes for CASSIDGGFSRSPLHF. The complete variable domain, with remaining parts taken from reference TRBV19 and TRBJ1-6, reads DGGITQSPKYLFRKEGQNVTLSCEQNLNHDAMYWYRQDPGQGLRLIYYSQIVNDFQKGDIAEGYSVSREKKESFPLTVTSAQKNPTAFYLCASSIDGGFSRSPLHFGNGTRLTVT.

The genes are TRBV29-1 and TRBJ1-2; no reliable D call. Germline CDR1 SQVTM, CDR2 ANQGSEA. V lost 7 bases and J 3 bases, leaving 9 bases between the germline ends. This CDR3 is built from 11 residues. The CDR3: CSGGSDYGYTF. Here the CDR3 DNA reads TGCAGCGGGGGAAGCGACTATGGCTACACCTTC.

This clone appeared a few times. The J gene is TRBJ2-2, the V gene TRBV9, with 7 nucleotides matching TRBD1. Germline V lookup: CDR1 SGDLS, CDR2 YYNGEE. V was clipped by 3 bases and J by 1 base; unmatched bases: 0. The CDR3 has 14 residues. The CDR3 region has the DNA TGTGCCAGCAGCGGACAGGGGAACACCGGGGAGCTGTTTTTT. This codes for CASSGQGNTGELFF.

The V and J genes are TRBV6-5 and TRBJ1-3; D perhaps matches TRBD1 (6 bases). V was trimmed by 6 bases and J by 0 bases, leaving 12 bases between them. The CDR3 extends over 15 amino acids. Germline V lookup: CDR1 MNHEY, CDR2 SVGAGI. CDR3 bases: TGTGCCAGCAGGGTAGACAGGCTCTCTGGAAACACCATATATTTT. Translated: CASRVDRLSGNTIYF.

V gene TRBV20-1 combines with J gene TRBJ1-1; 7 bases fit TRBD1. The CDR3 loop spans 11 amino acids. J was trimmed by 6 bases and V by 6 bases; bases with no gene match: 4. Looked up from germline, CDR1 is DFQATT and CDR2 is SNEGSKA (reference sequence). The CDR3 bases are TGCAGTGCATCAGGGACAGCTGAAGCTTTCTTT. Its translation is CSASGTAEAFF.

The V gene is TRBV9, the J gene TRBJ2-7; D uncertain. Between the trimmed V and J ends, which lost 0 bases and 2 bases, there was a span of 15 bases. Germline assignment: CDR1 SGDLS and CDR2 YYNGEE. CDR3 length equals 16 residues. CDR3 nucleotides: TGTGCCAGCAGCGTAGGAACTTTTCCCGAGGCCTACGAGCAGTACTTC. It codes for CASSVGTFPEAYEQYF.

This chain connects TRBV28 to TRBJ2-1; 13 nucleotides align to TRBD2. CDR1 and CDR2 from the germline V gene are MDHEN and SYDVKM. The J segment lost 7 bases and the V segment lost 5 bases, leaving 5 bases of the junction unmatched. This CDR3 has 15 residues. This CDR3 reads CASSLMTSGGNEQFF. CDR3 in DNA: TGTGCCAGCAGTCTAATGACTAGCGGGGGGAATGAGCAGTTCTTC.

The chain has TRBV19 and TRBJ1-1; no reliable D call. Trimming removed 4 bases from V and 6 bases from J, with 12 bases in between. The CDR3 length is 13 residues. CDR1 is LNHDA, CDR2 SQIVND, per germline (reference sequence). The CDR3 DNA follows: TGTGCCAGTAGTACCGGGATCCGCGCTGAAGCTTTCTTT. It codes for CASSTGIRAEAFF.

The V gene is TRBV5-6, the J gene TRBJ1-2; the D gene is possibly TRBD1 (5 bases). V shed 1 base and J shed 8 bases, with 15 bases lying between them. Per the germline V gene, CDR1 is SGHDT and CDR2 is YYEEEE. The CDR3 covers 14 residues. CDR3 nucleotide sequence: TGTGCCAGCAGCTTGCCAGGGAAGTTGGGCGGCTACACCTTC. This translates into CASSLPGKLGGYTF.

The V and J genes are TRBV25-1 and TRBJ2-7; tentative D call: TRBD2 (6 bases). V lost 3 bases, J lost 4 bases, and 16 bases lay in between. Looked up from germline, CDR1 is MGHDK and CDR2 is SYGVNS. The length of the CDR3 is 15 residues. The CDR3 protein is CASSENRGWEYEQYF. The CDR3 region has the DNA TGTGCCAGCAGTGAGAACCGGGGGTGGGAGTACGAGCAGTACTTC.

V usage is TRBV2 and J usage is TRBJ2-2; weak D call: TRBD2 (5 bases). Trimming took off 6 bases at V and 1 base at J, with 9 bases between the two ends. This CDR3 spans 14 amino acids. In germline, CDR1 is SNHLY, CDR2 FYNNEI. The CDR3 loop reads CASREDGNTGELFF. In DNA, the CDR3 is TGTGCCAGCAGGGAGGACGGGAACACCGGGGAGCTGTTTTTT.

The rearrangement joins TRBV27 to TRBJ1-1; TRBD1 is a possible D gene (5 bases). The V and J ends lost 0 bases and 3 bases respectively, with 11 bases between them. CDR3 length: 15 residues. Germline V gene sequence: CDR1 MNHEY, CDR2 SMNVEV (reference sequence). In DNA, the CDR3 is TGTGCCAGCAGTTTATCCCCCGACAGCTACACTGAAGCTTTCTTT. This gives the protein CASSLSPDSYTEAFF.

The gene calls are TRBV10-2 and TRBJ2-3; TRBD2 is a possible D gene (5 bases). The ends were cut back, 7 bases at V and 6 bases at J, with 14 bases in the middle. Per germline, CDR1 WSHSY and CDR2 SAAADI. The CDR3 is 13 residues long. DNA of the CDR3: TGCGCCAGCACCCCCTCGGGGTTTGATACGCAGTATTTT. Protein sequence: CASTPSGFDTQYF.